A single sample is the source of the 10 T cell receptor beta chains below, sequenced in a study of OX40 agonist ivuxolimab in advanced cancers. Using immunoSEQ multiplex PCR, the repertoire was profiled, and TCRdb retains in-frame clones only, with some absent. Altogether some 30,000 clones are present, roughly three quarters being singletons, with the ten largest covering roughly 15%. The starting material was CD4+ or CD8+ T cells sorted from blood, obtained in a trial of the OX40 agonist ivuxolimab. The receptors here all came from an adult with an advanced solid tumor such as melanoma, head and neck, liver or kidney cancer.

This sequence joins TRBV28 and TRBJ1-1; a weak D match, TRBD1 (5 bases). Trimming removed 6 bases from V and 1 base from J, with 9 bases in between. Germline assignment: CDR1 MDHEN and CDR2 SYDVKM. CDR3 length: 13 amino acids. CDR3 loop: CASRGTANTEAFF. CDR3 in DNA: TGTGCCAGCAGGGGGACGGCGAACACTGAAGCTTTCTTT.

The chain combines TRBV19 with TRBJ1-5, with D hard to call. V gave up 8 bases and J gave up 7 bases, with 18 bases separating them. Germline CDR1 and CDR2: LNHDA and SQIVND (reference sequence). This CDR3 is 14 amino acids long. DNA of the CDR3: TGTGCCAGTCAACATCCGGTTAAGTCACAGCCCCAGCATTTT. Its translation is CASQHPVKSQPQHF.

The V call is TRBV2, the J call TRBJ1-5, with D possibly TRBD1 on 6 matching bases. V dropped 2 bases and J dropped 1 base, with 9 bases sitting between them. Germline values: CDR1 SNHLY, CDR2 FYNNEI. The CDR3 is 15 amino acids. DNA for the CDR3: TGTGCCAGCAGTGAATTAGGGGGGAGCAATCAGCCCCAGCATTTT. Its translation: CASSELGGSNQPQHF.

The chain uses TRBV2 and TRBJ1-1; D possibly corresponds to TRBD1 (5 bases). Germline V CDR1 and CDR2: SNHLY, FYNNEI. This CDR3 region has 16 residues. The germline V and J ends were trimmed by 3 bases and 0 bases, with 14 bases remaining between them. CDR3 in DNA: TGTGCCAGCAGTGACCGGGGGAGGGAGCTGAACACTGAAGCTTTCTTT. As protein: CASSDRGRELNTEAFF.

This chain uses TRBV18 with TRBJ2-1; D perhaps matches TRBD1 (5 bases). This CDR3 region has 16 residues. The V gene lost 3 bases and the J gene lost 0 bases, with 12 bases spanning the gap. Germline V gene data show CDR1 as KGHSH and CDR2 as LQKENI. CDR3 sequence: CASSPERDSSYNEQFF. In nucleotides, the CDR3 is TGTGCCAGCTCACCGGAGCGCGACAGCTCCTACAATGAGCAGTTCTTC.

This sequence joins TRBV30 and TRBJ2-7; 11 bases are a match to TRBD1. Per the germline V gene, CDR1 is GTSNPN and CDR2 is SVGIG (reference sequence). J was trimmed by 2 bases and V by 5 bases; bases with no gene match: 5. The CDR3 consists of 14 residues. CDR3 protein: CAWEPGQGAYEQYF. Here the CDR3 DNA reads TGTGCCTGGGAGCCGGGACAGGGGGCCTACGAGCAGTACTTC.

This chain's CDR3 is CATLAGSLGNEQFF. The CDR3 DNA reads as TGTGCCACCCTAGCGGGGTCCTTGGGGAATGAGCAGTTCTTC. This chain uses TRBV2 with TRBJ2-1; the match to TRBD2 covers 9 bases. The CDR3 loop spans 14 amino acids. The J segment lost 7 bases and the V segment lost 10 bases, leaving 11 bases of the junction unmatched. Germline CDR1 and CDR2: SNHLY and FYNNEI.

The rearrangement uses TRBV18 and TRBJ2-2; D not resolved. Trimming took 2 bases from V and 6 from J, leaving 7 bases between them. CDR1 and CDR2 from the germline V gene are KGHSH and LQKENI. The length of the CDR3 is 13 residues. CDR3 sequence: CASSPILSGELFF. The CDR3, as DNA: TGTGCCAGCTCACCAATCCTATCCGGGGAGCTGTTTTTT.

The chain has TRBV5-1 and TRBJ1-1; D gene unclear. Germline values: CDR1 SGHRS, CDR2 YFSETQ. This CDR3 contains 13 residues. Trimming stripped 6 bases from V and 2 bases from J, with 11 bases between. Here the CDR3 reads CASTLEYNTEAFF. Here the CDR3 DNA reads TGCGCCAGCACATTGGAGTATAACACTGAAGCTTTCTTT.

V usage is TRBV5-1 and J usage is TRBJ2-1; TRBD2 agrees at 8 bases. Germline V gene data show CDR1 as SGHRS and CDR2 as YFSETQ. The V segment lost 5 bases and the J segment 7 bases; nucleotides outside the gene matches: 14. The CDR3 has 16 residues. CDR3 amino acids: CASRDPGLVGRNEQFF. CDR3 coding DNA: TGCGCCAGCAGAGACCCGGGACTAGTAGGAAGGAATGAGCAGTTCTTC.